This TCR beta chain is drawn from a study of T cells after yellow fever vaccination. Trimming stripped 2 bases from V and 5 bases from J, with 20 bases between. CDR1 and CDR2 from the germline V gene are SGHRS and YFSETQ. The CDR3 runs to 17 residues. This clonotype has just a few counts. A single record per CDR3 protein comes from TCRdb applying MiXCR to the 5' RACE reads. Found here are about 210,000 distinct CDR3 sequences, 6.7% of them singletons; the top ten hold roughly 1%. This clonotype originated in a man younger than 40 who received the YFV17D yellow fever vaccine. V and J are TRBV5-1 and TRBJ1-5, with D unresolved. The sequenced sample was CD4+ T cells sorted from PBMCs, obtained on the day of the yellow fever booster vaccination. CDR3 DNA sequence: TGCGCCAGCAGCTTCACAGCGGACCCCGAACTGGATCAGCCCCAGCATTTT. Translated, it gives CASSFTADPELDQPQHF.